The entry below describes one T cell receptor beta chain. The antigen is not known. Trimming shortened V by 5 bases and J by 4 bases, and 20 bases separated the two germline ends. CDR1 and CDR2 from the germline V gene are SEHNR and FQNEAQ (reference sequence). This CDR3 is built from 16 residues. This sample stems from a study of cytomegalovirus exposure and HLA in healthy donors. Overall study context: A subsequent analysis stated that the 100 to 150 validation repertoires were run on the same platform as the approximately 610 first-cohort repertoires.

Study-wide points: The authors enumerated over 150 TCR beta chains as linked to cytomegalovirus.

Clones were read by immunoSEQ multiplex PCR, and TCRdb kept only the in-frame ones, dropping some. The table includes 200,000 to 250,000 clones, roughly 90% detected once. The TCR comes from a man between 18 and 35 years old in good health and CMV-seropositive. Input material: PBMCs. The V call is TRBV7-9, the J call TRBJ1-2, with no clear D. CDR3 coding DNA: TGTGCCAGCAGCCCGAACCCCAAGTCCCACTCCTATGGCTACACCTTC. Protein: CASSPNPKSHSYGYTF.